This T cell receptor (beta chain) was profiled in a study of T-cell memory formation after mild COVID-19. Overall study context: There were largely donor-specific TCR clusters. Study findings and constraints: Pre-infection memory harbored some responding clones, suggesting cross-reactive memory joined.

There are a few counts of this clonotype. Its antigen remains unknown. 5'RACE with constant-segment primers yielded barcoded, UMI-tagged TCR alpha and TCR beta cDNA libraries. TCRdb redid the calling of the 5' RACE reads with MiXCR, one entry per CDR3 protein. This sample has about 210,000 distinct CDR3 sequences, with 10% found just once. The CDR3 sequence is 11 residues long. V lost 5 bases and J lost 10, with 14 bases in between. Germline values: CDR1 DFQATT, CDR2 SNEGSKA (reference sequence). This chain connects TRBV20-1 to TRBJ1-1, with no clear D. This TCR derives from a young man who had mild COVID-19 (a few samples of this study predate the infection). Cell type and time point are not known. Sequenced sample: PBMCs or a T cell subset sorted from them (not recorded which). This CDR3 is CSAPLATTAFF. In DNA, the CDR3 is TGCAGTGCTCCCCTCGCGACTACAGCTTTCTTT.